Given below is one TCR beta chain in context. The method was immunoSEQ multiplex PCR; TCRdb's version includes in-frame clones alone and lacks a portion of them. Here the sample spans about 76,000 clones, approximately 84% being singletons. Germline lookup yields CDR1 MNHEY and CDR2 SMNVEV (reference sequence). Between the trimmed V and J ends, which lost 1 base and 4 bases, there was a span of 12 bases. CDR3 length: 15 amino acids. This specimen belongs to a study of OX40 agonist ivuxolimab in advanced cancers. Background on the study: Patients with hepatocellular carcinoma, melanoma, renal cell or head and neck cancer made up the dose-escalation patients.

The chain combines TRBV27 with TRBJ2-3; D is possibly TRBD2 (6 bases). The receptor's source is an adult with an advanced solid tumor such as melanoma, head and neck, liver or kidney cancer. The sequences come from CD4+ or CD8+ T cells sorted from blood, collected in a trial of the OX40 agonist ivuxolimab. The CDR3, as DNA: TGTGCCAGCAGTTTATGGGGGGTAAGGGCAGATACGCAGTATTTT. Amino acids: CASSLWGVRADTQYF.